This TCR beta chain was identified during a study of cytomegalovirus exposure and HLA in healthy donors. Notes on the study in general: TCR association rates varied by HLA locus in a later analysis, with DRB1 highest and HLA-C lowest. Investigators reported 150 to 200 TCR beta chains as tied to cytomegalovirus. CMV serostatus stood as the only immune exposure information on hand.

The V and J ends lost 2 bases and 0 bases respectively, with 14 bases between them. The CDR3 is made up of 16 amino acids. Germline-derived CDR1 and CDR2 are GTSNPN and SVGIG (reference sequence). Use of 60 Vbeta and 13 Jbeta primers characterized the PCR. Original processing methods: An analysis that came later counted roughly 87 million unique TCR beta chains, about 10 million shared. TCRdb's table, derived via immunoSEQ multiplex PCR, lists solely in-frame clones and lacks some. The V and J calls and clone size are taken from that table; D and trimming were inferred from the DNA. The sample carries about 35,000 clones, 80% recorded once. With regard to this clone: Its antigen is as yet unknown.

The gene calls are TRBV30 and TRBJ1-3; tentatively, D is TRBD1 (5 bases). Sequencing was done on a sample of PBMCs. This receptor was obtained from a male donor in good health and CMV-seronegative. CDR3 region: CAWSSLGVLSGNTIYF. The DNA of the CDR3 is TGTGCCTGGAGTTCTCTAGGGGTACTCTCTGGAAACACCATATATTTT.